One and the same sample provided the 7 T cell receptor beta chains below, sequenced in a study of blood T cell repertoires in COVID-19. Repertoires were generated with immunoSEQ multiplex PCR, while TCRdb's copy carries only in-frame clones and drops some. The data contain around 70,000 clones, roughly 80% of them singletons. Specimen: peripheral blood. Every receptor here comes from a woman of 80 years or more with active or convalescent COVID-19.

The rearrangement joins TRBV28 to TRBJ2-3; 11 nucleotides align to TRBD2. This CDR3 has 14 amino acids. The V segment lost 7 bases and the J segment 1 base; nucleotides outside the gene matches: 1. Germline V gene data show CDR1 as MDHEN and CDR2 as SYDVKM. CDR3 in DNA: TGTGCCAGCATTAGCGGGGGGGGCACAGATACGCAGTATTTT. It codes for CASISGGGTDTQYF.

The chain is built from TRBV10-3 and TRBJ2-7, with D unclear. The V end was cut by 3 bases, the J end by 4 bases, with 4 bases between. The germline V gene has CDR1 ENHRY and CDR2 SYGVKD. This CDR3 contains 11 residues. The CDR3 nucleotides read TGTGCCATCAGTGACTTATACGAGCAGTACTTC. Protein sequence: CAISDLYEQYF.

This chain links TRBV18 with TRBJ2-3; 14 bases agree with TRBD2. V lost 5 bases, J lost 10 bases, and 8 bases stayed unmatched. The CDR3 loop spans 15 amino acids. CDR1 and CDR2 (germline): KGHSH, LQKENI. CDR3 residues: CASSIPGTSGSAQYF. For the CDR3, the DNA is TGTGCCAGCTCAATTCCCGGGACTAGCGGGAGTGCGCAGTATTTT.

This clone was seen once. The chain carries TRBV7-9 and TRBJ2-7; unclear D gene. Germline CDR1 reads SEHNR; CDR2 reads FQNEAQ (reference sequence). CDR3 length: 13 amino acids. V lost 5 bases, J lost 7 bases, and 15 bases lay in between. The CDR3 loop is CASSLLAGSEQYF. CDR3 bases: TGTGCCAGCAGCCTCTTGGCCGGGTCTGAGCAGTACTTC. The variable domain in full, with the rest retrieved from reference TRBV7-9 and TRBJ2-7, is DTGVSQNPRHKITKRGQNVTFRCDPISEHNRLYWYRQTLGQGPEFLTYFQNEAQLEKSRLLSDRFSAERPKGSFSTLEIQRTEQGDSAMYLCASSLLAGSEQYFGPGTRLTVT.

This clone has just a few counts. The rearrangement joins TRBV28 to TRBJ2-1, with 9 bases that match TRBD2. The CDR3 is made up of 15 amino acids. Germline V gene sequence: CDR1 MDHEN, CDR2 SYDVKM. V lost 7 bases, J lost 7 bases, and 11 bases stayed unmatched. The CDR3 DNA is TGTGCCAGCAAGCCGCGGGGGGGCTTTACTAATGAGCAGTTCTTC. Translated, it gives CASKPRGGFTNEQFF.

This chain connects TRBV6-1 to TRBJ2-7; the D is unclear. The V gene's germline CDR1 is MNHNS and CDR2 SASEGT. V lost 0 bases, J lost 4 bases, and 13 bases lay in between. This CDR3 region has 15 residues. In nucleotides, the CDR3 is TGTGCCAGCAGTGAAGCGCGCAGTTGGGCGTACGAGCAGTACTTC. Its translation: CASSEARSWAYEQYF.

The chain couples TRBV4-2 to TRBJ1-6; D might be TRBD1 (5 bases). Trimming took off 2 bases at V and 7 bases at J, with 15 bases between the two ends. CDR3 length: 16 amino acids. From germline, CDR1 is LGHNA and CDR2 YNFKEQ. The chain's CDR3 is CASSQPGRAGNSPLHF. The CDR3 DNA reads TGTGCCAGCAGCCAACCAGGGAGGGCTGGGAATTCACCCCTCCACTTT.